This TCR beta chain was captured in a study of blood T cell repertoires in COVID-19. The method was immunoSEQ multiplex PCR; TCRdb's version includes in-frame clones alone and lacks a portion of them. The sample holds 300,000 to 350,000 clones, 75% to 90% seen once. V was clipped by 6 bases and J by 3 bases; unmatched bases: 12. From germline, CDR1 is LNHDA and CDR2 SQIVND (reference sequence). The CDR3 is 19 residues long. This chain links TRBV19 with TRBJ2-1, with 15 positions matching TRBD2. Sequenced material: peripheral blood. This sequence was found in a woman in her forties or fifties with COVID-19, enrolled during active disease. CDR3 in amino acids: CASSLIPGLAGGIYNEQFF. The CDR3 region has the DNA TGTGCCAGTAGCCTTATCCCCGGACTAGCGGGGGGGATCTACAATGAGCAGTTCTTC.